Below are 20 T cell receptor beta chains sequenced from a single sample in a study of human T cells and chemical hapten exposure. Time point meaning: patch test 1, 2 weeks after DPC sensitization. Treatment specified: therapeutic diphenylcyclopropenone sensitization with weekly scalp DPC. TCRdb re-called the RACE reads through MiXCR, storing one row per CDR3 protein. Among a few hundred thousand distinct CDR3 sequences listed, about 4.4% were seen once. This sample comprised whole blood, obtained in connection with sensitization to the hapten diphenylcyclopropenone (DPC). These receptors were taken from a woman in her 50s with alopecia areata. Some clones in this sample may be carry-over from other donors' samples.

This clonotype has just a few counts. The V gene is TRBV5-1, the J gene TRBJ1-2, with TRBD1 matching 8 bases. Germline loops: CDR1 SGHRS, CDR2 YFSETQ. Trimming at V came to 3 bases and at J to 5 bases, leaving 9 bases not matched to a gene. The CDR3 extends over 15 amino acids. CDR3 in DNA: TGCGCCAGCAGCTCCCCAGACAGGGGATCTTATGGCTACACCTTC. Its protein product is CASSSPDRGSYGYTF.

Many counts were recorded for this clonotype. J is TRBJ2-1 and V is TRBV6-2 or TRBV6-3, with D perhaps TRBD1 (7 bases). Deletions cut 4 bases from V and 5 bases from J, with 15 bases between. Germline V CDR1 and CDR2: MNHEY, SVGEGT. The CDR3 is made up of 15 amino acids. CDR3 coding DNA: TGTGCCAGCAGTTCAGGGGGGTTGAGGAACAATGAGCAGTTCTTC. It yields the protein CASSSGGLRNNEQFF.

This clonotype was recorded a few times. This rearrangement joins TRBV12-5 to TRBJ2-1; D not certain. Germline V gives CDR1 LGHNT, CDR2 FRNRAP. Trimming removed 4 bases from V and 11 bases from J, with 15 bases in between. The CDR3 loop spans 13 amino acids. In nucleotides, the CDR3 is TGTGCTAGTGGTTCGGCAGCCATAGGAAAGCAGTTCTTC. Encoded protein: CASGSAAIGKQFF.

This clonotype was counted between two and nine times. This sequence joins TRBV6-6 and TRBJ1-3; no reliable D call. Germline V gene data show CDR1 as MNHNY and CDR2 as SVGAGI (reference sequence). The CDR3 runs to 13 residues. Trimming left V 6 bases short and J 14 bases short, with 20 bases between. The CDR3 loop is CASSFTAAQSVYF. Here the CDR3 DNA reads TGTGCCAGCAGCTTCACCGCGGCTCAATCGGTATATTTT.

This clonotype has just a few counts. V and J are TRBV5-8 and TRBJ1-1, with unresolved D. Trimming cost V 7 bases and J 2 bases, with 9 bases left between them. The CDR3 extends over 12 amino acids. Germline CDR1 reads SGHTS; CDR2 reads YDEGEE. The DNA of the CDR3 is TGTGCCAGCCCGGGCCATAACACTGAAGCTTTCTTT. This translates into CASPGHNTEAFF.

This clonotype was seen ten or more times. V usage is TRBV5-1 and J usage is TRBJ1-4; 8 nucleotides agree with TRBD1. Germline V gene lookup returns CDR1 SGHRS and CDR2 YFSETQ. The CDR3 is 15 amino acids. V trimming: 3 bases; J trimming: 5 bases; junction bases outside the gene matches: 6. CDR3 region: CASSSGTGRNEKLFF. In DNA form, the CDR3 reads TGCGCCAGCAGCTCGGGGACAGGACGCAATGAAAAACTGTTTTTT.

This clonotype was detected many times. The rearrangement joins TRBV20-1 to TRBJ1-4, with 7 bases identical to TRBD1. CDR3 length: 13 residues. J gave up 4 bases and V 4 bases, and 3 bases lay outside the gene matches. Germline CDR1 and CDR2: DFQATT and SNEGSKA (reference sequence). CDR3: CSAKGGDNEKLFF. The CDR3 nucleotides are TGCAGTGCTAAAGGGGGCGATAATGAAAAACTGTTTTTT.

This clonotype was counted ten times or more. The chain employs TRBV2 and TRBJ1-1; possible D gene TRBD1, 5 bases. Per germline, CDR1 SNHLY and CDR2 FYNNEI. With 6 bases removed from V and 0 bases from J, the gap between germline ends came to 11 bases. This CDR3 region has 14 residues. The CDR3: CASRTGGVNTEAFF. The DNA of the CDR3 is TGTGCCAGCAGGACTGGGGGAGTGAACACTGAAGCTTTCTTT.

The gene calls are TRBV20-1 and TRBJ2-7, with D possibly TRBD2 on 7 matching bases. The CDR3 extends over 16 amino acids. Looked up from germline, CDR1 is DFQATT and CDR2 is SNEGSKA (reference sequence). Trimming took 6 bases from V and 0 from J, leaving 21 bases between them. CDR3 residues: CSAPPWGRGNSYEQYF. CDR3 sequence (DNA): TGCAGTGCGCCCCCCTGGGGGCGGGGGAACTCCTACGAGCAGTACTTC.

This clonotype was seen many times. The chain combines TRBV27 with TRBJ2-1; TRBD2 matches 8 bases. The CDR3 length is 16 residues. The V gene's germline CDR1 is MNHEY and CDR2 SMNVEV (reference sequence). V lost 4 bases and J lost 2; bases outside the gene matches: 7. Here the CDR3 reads CASSSLTGGAYNEQFF. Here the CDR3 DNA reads TGTGCCAGCAGTTCCTTGACCGGGGGGGCCTACAATGAGCAGTTCTTC.

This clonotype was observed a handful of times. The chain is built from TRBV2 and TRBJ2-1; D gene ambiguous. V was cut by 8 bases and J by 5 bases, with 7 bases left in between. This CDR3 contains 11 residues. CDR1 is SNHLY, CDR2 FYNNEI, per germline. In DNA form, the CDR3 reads TGTGCCAGCGGTCATAACAATGAGCAGTTCTTC. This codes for CASGHNNEQFF.

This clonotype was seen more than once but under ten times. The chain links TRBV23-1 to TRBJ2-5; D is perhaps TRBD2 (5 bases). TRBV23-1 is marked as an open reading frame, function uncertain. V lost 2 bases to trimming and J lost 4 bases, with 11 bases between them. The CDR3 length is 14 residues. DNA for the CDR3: TGCGCCAGCAGTCAACGGGAAGGGCGAGAGACCCAGTACTTC. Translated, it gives CASSQREGRETQYF.

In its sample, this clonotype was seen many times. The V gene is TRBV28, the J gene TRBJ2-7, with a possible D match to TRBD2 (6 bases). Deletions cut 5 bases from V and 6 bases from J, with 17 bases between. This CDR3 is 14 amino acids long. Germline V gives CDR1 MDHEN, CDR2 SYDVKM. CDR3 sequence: CASSLPGVGGEQYF. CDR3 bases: TGTGCCAGCAGTCTTCCGGGGGTAGGAGGCGAGCAGTACTTC.

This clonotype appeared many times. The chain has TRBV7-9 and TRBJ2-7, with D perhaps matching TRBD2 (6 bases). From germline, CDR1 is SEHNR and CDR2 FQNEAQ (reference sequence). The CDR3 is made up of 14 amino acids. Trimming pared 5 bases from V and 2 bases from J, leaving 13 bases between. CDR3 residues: CASSPWDWTYEQYF. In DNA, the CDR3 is TGTGCCAGCAGCCCCTGGGACTGGACCTACGAGCAGTACTTC.

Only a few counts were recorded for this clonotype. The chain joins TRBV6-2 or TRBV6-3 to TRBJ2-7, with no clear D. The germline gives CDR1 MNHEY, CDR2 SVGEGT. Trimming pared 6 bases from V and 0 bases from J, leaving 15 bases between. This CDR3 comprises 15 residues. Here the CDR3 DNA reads TGTGCCAGCAGACCGGGTCGATTGAGCTCCTACGAGCAGTACTTC. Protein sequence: CASRPGRLSSYEQYF.

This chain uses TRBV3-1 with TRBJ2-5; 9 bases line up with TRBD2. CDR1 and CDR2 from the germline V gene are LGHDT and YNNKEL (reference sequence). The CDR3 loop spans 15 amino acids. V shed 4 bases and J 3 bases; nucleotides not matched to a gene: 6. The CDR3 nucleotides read TGTGCCAGCAGCCTCGCGGGGGGGCAAGAAGAGACCCAGTACTTC. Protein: CASSLAGGQEETQYF.

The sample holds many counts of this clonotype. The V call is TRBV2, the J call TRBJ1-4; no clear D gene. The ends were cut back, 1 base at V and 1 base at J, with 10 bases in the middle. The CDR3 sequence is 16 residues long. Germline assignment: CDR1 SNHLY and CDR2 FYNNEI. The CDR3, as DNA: TGTGCCAGCAGTGAAGACACGGCGGAAACTAATGAAAAACTGTTTTTT. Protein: CASSEDTAETNEKLFF.

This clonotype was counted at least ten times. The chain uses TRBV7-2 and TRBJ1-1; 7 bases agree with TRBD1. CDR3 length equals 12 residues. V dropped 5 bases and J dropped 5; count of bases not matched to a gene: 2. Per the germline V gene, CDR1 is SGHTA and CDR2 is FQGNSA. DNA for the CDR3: TGTGCCAGCAGCGAGACAGGGACTGAAGCTTTCTTT. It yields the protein CASSETGTEAFF.

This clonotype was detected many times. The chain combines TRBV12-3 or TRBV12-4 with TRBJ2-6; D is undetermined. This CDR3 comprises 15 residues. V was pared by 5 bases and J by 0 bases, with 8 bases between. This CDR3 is CASSARISGANVLTF. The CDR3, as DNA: TGTGCCAGCAGTGCGAGGATCTCTGGGGCCAACGTCCTGACTTTC.

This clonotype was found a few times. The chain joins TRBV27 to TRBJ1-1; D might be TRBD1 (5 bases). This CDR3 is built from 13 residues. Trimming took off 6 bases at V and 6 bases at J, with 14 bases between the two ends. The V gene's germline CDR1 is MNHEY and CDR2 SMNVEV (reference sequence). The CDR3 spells CASSWNRLAEAFF. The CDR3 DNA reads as TGTGCCAGCAGCTGGAACAGGCTGGCTGAAGCTTTCTTT.